This T cell receptor beta chain is from a study of blood T cell repertoires in COVID-19. Turning to the study itself: Samples representing acute and convalescent COVID-19 were sourced from the United States, Italy and Spain. T cells, B-cell-depleted T cells, or PBMCs supplied cDNA or gDNA.

From germline, CDR1 is MNHEY and CDR2 SMNVEV (reference sequence). The length of the CDR3 is 13 residues. With 8 bases removed from V and 3 bases from J, the gap between germline ends came to 11 bases. In the original workflow: Amplification with reference gene primers provided the estimates of nucleated cell counts. Some clones are missing from TCRdb's copy, which holds only in-frame ones; the method was immunoSEQ multiplex PCR. V and J calls and clone size are given by that table; D and trimming were obtained from the DNA. The sample lists approximately 300,000 clones, 75% to 95% seen once, with 6.8% in the top ten.

What was sequenced was peripheral blood. The rearrangement uses TRBV27 and TRBJ2-4; D remains unclear. The clonotype was recovered from a young woman with COVID-19, enrolled during active disease. The CDR3 here is CASGPLGKNIQYF. CDR3 bases: TGTGCCAGCGGGCCTCTCGGCAAAAACATTCAGTACTTC.